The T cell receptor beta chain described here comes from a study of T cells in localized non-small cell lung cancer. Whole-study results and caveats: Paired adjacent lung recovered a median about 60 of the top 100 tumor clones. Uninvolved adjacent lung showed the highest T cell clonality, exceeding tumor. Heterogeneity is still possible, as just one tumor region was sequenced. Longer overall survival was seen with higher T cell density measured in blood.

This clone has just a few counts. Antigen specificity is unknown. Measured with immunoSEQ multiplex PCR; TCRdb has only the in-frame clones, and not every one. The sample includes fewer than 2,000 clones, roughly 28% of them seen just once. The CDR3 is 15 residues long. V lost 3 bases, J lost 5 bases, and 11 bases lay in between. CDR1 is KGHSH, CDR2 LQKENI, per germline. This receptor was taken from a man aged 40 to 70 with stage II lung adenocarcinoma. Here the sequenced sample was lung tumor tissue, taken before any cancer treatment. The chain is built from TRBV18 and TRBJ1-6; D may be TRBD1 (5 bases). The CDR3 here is CASSPGQAHNSPLHF. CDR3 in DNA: TGTGCCAGCTCACCCGGACAAGCGCATAATTCACCCCTCCACTTT.